This is a list of T cell receptor beta chains from one sample in a study of T cell repertoires in cytomegalovirus infection. TCRdb used MiXCR to reprocess the reads, holding one entry per CDR3 protein. The sample consists of around 530,000 distinct CDR3 sequences, 16% of them appearing once. The sequenced material came from CD8+ T cells from PBMCs. Receptors were obtained from a human donor in good health (CMV status not recorded). Some clones in this sample may be carry-over from other donors' samples. Each CDR3 is given with its conserved first and last residue.

>TRBJ2-3|TRBV28
CASSGRLEDTQYF
>TRBJ2-5|TRBV5-6
CASSSLRDRGLSETQYF
>TRBJ2-1|TRBV18
CASHDQANEQFF
>TRBJ1-5|TRBV27
CASSFLGQGNQPQHF
>TRBJ1-2|TRBV9
CASSVVGNYGYTF
>TRBJ1-4|TRBV6-5
CASSSGRLGATNEKLFF
>TRBJ2-7|TRBV7-6
CASSPGQGSYSQQYF
>TRBJ1-1|TRBV5-4
CASSQDRINTEAFF
>TRBJ2-3|TRBV7-7
CASSARVGTDTQYF
>TRBJ2-1|TRBV7-9
CASPPEGGGVAGLWNEQFF
>TRBJ2-7|TRBV7-9
CASSFHRGRNSYEQYF
>TRBJ1-1|TRBV10-2
CASRTGTLSGVEAFF
>TRBJ2-1|TRBV29-1
CSVGRDSPLEGQFF
>TRBJ2-4|TRBV28
CASRLERGLNIQYF
>TRBJ1-1|TRBV20-1
CSASFEGLDWSNTEAFF
>TRBJ1-6|TRBV27
CASRIGQGTLPLHF
>TRBJ2-7|TRBV6-1
CASRLRVGEYEQYF
>TRBJ2-7|TRBV15
CATSRDGSEGAEQYF
>TRBJ1-2|TRBV6-6
CASSYETATRSYTF
>TRBJ1-5|TRBV7-8
CASSLGTEPQHF
>TRBJ2-1|TRBV5-5
CASSLGRGRGMYEQFF
>TRBJ2-5|TRBV7-9
CASSPILLEHQETQYF
>TRBJ2-5|TRBV9
CASSVGTRGRETQYF
>TRBJ1-5|TRBV13
CASSLGGPGGVRNQPQHF
>TRBJ2-3|TRBV10-2
CASSYSGTKGSYTQYF
>TRBJ2-1|TRBV14
CASSLGEVHPTNNEQFF
>TRBJ2-1|TRBV24-1
CATSDLTTSGRAREQFF
>TRBJ2-7|TRBV11-2
CASSLAPRDGGEQYF
>TRBJ2-3|TRBV7-3
CASSFRGSGTDTQYF
>TRBJ2-5|TRBV27
CASSIWGPGQETQYF
>TRBJ2-7|TRBV27
CASRTGVTYEQYF
>TRBJ2-5|TRBV29-1
CSVEDRGTQYF
>TRBJ2-1|TRBV29-1
CSVGGTSGHNEQFF
>TRBJ2-1|TRBV7-3
CASSSKQGKSGNEQFF
>TRBJ2-5|TRBV10-2
CASSESIAGLLQETQYF
>TRBJ1-1|TRBV9
CASSVENDEAFF
>TRBJ2-1|TRBV6-6
CANSLRDTYNEQFF
>TRBJ2-1|TRBV13
CASSLWKAGGNNEQFF
>TRBJ2-3|TRBV19
CASSSHRDRGEDTQYF
>TRBJ2-1|TRBV5-1
CASSYEGLAYYNEQFF
>TRBJ1-1|TRBV6-1
CASSETGGRTEAFF
>TRBJ2-7|TRBV14
CASSPGLAGAFSYEQYF
>TRBJ2-5|TRBV12-3/TRBV12-4
CASRHRLAGGPQETQYF
>TRBJ2-7|TRBV11-2
CASSLVGDLDEQYF
>TRBJ1-1|TRBV3-1
CASSQVQRQKAFF
>TRBJ2-5|TRBV12-3/TRBV12-4
CASGGLAAQETQYF
>TRBJ2-6|TRBV19
CASRGASSGANVLTF
>TRBJ2-1|TRBV14
CASSSLINRDTYNEQFF
>TRBJ1-2|TRBV30
CAWSADGYGYTF
>TRBJ2-1|TRBV30
CAWSMGRNEQFF
>TRBJ2-2|TRBV27
CATAATGDPGELFF
>TRBJ1-1|TRBV20-1
CSARAARLANTEAFF
>TRBJ1-2|TRBV29-1
CSVPGTGGLNYGYTF
>TRBJ1-1|TRBV15
CATSTGTEAMNTEAFF